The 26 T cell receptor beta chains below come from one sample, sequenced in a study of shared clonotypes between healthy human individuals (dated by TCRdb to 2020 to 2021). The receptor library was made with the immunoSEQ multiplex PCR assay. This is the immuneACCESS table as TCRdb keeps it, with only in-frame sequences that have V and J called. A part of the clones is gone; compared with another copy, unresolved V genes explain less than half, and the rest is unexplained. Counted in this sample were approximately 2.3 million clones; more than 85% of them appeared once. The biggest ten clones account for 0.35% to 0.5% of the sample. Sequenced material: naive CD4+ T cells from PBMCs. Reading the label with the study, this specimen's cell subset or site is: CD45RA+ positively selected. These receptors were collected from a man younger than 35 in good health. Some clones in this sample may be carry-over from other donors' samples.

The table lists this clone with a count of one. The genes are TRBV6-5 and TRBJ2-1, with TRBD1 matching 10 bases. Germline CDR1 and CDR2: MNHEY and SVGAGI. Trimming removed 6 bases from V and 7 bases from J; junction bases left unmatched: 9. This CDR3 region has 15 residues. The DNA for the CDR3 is TGTGCCAGCAGGGGCCGGGACAGGGGACTAAATGAGCAGTTCTTC. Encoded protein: CASRGRDRGLNEQFF.

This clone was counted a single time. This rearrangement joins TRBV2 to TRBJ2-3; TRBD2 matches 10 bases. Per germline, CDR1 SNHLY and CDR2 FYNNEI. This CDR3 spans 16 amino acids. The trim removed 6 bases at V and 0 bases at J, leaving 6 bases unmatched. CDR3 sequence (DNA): TGTGCCAGCAGAGCAGGACTAGCGGCGAGCACAGATACGCAGTATTTT. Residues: CASRAGLAASTDTQYF.

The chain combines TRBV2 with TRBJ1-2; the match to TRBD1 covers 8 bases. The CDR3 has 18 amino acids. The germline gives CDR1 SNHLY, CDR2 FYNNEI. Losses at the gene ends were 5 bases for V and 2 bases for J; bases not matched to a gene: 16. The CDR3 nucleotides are TGTGCCAGCAGTACAACCCTGGGCAGGGGGCTGAAAAACTATGGCTACACCTTC. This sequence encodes CASSTTLGRGLKNYGYTF. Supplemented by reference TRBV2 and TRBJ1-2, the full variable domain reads EPEVTQTPSHQVTQMGQEVILRCVPISNHLYFYWYRQILGQKVEFLVSFYNNEISEKSEIFDDQFSVERPDGSNFTLKIRSTKLEDSAMYFCASSTTLGRGLKNYGYTFGSGTRLTVV.

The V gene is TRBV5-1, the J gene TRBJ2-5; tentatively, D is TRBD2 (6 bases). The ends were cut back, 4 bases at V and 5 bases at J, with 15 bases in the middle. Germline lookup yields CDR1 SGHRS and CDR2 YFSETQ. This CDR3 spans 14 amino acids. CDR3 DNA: TGCGCCAGCAGCGTGACTAGTGGGCGGGAGACCCAGTACTTC. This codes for CASSVTSGRETQYF.

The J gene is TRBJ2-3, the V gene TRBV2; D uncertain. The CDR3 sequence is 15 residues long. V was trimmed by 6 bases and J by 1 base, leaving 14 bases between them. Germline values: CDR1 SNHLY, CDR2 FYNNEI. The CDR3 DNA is TGTGCCAGCAGGATGCTACGGACCGGCACAGATACGCAGTATTTT. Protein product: CASRMLRTGTDTQYF.

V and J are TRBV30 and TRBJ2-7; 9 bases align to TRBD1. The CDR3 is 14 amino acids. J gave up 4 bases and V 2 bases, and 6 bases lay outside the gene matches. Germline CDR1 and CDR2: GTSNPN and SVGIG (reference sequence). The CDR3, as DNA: TGTGCCTGGAGTTCGGGACAGGGAGAATACGAGCAGTACTTC. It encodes CAWSSGQGEYEQYF.

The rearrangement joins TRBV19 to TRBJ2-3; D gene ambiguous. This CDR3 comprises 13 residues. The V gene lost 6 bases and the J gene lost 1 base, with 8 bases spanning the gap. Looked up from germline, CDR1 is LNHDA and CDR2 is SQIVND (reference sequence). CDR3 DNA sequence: TGTGCCAGTAGGGAACTCGGCACAGATACGCAGTATTTT. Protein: CASRELGTDTQYF.

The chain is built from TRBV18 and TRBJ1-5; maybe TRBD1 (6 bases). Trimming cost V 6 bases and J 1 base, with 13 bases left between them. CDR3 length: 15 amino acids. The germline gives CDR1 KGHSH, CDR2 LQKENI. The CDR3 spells CASSPDRLSNQPQHF. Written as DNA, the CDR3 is TGTGCCAGCTCCCCGGACAGATTGAGCAATCAGCCCCAGCATTTT.

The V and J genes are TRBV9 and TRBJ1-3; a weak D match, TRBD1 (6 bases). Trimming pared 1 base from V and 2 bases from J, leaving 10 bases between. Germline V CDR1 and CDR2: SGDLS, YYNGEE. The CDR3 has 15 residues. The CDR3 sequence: CASSVTGITGNTIYF. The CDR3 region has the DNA TGTGCCAGCAGCGTAACAGGGATAACTGGAAACACCATATATTTT.

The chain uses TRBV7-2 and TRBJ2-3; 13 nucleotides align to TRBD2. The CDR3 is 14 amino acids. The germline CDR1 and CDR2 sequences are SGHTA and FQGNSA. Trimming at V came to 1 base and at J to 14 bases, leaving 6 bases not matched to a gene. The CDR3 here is CASSLEPGLAGRYF. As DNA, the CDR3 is TGTGCCAGCAGCTTAGAGCCGGGACTAGCGGGGCGGTATTTT. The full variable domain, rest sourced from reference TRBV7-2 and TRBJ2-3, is GAGVSQSPSNKVTEKGKDVELRCDPISGHTALYWYRQSLGQGLEFLIYFQGNSAPDKSGLPSDRFSAERTGGSVSTLTIQRTQQEDSAVYLCASSLEPGLAGRYFGPGTRLTVL.

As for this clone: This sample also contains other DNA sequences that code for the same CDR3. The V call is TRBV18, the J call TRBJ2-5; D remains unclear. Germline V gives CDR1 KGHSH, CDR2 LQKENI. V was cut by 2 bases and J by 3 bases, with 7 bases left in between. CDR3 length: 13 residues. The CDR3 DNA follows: TGTGCCAGCTCACCAGGGGTGGAAGAGACCCAGTACTTC. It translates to CASSPGVEETQYF.

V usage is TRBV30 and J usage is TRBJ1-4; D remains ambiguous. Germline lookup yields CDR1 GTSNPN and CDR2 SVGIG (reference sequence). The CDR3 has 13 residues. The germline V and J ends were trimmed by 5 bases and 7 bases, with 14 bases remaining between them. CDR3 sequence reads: CAWADLTGEKLFF. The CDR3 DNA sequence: TGTGCCTGGGCGGACTTGACGGGTGAAAAACTGTTTTTT.

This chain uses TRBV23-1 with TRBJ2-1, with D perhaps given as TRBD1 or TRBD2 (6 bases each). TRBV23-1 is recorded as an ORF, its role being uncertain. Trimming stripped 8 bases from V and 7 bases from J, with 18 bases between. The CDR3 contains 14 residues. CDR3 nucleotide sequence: TGCGCCAGCCTACGGGGGCTCGTGAAGAATGAGCAGTTCTTC. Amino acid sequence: CASLRGLVKNEQFF.

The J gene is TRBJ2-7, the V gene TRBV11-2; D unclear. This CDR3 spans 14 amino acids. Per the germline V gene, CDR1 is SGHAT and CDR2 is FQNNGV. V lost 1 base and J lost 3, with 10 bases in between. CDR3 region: CASSLGQKFYEQYF. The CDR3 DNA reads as TGTGCCAGCAGCTTAGGGCAGAAATTCTACGAGCAGTACTTC.

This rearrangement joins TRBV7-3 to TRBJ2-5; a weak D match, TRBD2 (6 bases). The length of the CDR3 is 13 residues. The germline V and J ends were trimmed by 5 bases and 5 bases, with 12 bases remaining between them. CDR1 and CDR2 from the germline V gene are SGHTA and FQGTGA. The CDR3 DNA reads TGTGCCAGCAGCACCCACCGGGGGGAGACCCAGTACTTC. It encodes CASSTHRGETQYF.

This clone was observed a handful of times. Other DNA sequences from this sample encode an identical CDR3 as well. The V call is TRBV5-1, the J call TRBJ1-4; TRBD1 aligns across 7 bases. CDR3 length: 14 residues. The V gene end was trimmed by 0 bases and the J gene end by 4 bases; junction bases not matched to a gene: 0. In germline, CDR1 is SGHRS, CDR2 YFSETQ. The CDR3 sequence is CASSLGDSNEKLFF. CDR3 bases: TGCGCCAGCAGCTTGGGGGACAGTAATGAAAAACTGTTTTTT.

CDR3 coding DNA: TGTGCTAGTGGTCCGCACCTATCTCGGGACAGTCCCCACGAGCAGTACTTC. Translating gives CASGPHLSRDSPHEQYF. The chain combines TRBV12-5 with TRBJ2-7; 7 bases match TRBD1. CDR1 is LGHNT, CDR2 FRNRAP, per germline. There are 17 residues in the CDR3. V dropped 5 bases and J dropped 5; count of bases not matched to a gene: 18.

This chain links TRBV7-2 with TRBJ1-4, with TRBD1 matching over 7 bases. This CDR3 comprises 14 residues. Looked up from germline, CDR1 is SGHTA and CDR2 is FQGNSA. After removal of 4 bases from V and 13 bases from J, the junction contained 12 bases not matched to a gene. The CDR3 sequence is CASSSRQGRRGLFF. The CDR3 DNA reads TGTGCCAGCAGCTCCCGACAGGGTCGAAGGGGACTGTTTTTT.

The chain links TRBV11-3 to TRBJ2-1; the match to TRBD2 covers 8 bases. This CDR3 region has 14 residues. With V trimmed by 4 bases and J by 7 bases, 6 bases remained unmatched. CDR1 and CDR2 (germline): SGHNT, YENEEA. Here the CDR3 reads CASSSGGRKNEQFF. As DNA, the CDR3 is TGTGCCAGCAGCTCGGGCGGGAGGAAGAATGAGCAGTTCTTC. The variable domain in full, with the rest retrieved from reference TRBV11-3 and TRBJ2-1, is EAGVVQSPRYKIIEKKQPVAFWCNPISGHNTLYWYLQNLGQGPELLIRYENEEAVDDSQLPKDRFSAERLKGVDSTLKIQPAELGDSAVYLCASSSGGRKNEQFFGPGTRLTVL.

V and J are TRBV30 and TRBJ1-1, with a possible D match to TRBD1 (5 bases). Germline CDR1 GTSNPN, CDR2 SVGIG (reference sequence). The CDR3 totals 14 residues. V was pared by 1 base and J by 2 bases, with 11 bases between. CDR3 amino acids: CAWSDGAGNTEAFF. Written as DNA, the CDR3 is TGTGCCTGGAGTGACGGGGCCGGAAACACTGAAGCTTTCTTT.

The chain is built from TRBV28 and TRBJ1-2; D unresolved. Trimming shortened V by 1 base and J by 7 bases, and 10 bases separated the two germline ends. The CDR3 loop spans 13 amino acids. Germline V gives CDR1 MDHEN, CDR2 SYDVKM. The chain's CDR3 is CASSLLGGFGYTF. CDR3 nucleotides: TGTGCCAGCAGTTTATTAGGAGGGTTTGGCTACACCTTC.

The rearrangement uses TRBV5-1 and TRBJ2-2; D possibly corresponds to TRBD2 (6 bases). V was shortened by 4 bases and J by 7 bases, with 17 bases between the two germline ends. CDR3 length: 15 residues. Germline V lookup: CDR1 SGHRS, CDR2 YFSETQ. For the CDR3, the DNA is TGCGCCAGCAGCGTGGACTACCTGGGTATCGGGGAGCTGTTTTTT. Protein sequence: CASSVDYLGIGELFF.

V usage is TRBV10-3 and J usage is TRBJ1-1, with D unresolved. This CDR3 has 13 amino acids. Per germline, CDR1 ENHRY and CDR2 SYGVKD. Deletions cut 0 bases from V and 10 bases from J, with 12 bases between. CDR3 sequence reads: CAISESTGARAFF. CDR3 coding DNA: TGTGCCATCAGTGAGTCGACTGGTGCGCGAGCTTTCTTT.

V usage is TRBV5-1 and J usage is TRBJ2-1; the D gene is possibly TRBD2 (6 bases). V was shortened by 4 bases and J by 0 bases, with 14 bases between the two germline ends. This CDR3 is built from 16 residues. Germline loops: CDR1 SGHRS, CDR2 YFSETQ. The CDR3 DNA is TGCGCCAGCAGCCCCAGGACTATTAGCTCCTACAATGAGCAGTTCTTC. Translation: CASSPRTISSYNEQFF.

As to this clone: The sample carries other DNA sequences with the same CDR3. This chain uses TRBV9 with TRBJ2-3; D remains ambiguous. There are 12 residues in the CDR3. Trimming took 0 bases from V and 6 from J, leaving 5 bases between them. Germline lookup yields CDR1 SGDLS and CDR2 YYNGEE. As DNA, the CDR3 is TGTGCCAGCAGCGTAGACGGGGATACGCAGTATTTT. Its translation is CASSVDGDTQYF.

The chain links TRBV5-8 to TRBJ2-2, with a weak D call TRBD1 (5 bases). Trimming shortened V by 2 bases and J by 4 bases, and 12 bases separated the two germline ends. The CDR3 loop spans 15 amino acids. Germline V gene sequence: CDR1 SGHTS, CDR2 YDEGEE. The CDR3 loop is CASSLKDRITGELFF. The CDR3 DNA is TGTGCCAGCAGCTTAAAAGACAGAATCACCGGGGAGCTGTTTTTT.